This TCR beta chain appears in the sequencing data of a study of blood T cell repertoires in COVID-19. This CDR3 region has 13 residues. Trimming cost V 5 bases and J 14 bases, with 20 bases left between them. CDR1 and CDR2 from the germline V gene are SGHRS and YFSETQ. Generated by immunoSEQ multiplex PCR, the TCRdb table keeps only in-frame clones and is missing some. The sample includes about 150,000 clones, about four fifths seen only once; the top ten take around 2.1%. This clone was counted once. The chain couples TRBV5-1 to TRBJ2-1; D ambiguous. The TCR was taken from a woman older than 75 with acute or convalescent COVID-19. Sequences were obtained from peripheral blood. The DNA for the CDR3 is TGCGCCAGCAGTCCCGCCGATAAGGAGCGCAAGTTCTTC. Amino acids: CASSPADKERKFF.